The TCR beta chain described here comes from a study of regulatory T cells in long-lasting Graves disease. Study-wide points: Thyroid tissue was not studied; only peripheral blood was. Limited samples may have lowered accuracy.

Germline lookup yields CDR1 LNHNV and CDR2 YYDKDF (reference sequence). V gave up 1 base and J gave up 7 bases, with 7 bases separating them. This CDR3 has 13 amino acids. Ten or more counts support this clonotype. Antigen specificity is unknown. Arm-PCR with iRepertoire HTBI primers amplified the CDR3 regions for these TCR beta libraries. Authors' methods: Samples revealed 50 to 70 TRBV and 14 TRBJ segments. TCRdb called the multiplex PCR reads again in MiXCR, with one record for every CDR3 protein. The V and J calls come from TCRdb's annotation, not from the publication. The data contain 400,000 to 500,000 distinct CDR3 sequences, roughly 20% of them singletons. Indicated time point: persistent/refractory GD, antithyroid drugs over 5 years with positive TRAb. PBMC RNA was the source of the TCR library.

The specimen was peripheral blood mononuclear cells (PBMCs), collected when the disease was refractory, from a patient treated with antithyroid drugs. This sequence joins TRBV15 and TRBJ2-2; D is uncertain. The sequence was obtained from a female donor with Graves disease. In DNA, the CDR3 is TGTGCCACCAGCAGAGTAGGCGTCGGGGAGCTGTTTTTT. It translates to CATSRVGVGELFF.